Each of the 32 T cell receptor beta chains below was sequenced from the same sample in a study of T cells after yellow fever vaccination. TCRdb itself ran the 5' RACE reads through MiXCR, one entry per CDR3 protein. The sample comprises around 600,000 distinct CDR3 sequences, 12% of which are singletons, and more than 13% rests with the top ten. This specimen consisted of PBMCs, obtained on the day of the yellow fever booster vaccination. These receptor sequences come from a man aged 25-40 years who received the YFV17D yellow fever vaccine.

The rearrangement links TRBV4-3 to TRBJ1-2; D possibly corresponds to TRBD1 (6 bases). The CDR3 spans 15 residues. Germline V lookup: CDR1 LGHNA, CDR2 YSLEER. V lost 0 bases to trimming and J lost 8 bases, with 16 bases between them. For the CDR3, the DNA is TGCGCCAGCAGCCAAGATGGCCGCCAGGGGATCGGCTACACCTTC. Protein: CASSQDGRQGIGYTF.

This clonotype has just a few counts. The chain's CDR3 is CATSRAGAGGYTF. Written as DNA, the CDR3 is TGTGCCACCAGCAGAGCAGGGGCTGGGGGCTACACCTTC. The chain recombines TRBV15 with TRBJ1-2; the D gene is possibly TRBD1 (6 bases). Trimming removed 1 base from V and 8 bases from J, with 11 bases in between. The CDR3 is made up of 13 amino acids. The V gene's germline CDR1 is LNHNV and CDR2 YYDKDF (reference sequence). Full variable domain (outside the CDR3, taken from reference TRBV15 and TRBJ1-2): DAMVIQNPRYQVTQFGKPVTLSCSQTLNHNVMYWYQQKSSQAPKLLFHYYDKDFNNEADTPDNFQSRRPNTSFCFLDIRSPGLGDTAMYLCATSRAGAGGYTFGSGTRLTVV.

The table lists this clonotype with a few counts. The CDR3 protein is CASSVGHGVKAFF. Here the CDR3 DNA reads TGTGCCAGCAGCGTAGGACACGGAGTAAAAGCTTTCTTT. The rearrangement uses TRBV5-5 and TRBJ1-1; D may be TRBD1 (5 bases). CDR1 is SGHKS, CDR2 YYEKEE, per germline (reference sequence). The germline V and J ends were trimmed by 4 bases and 9 bases, with 16 bases remaining between them. CDR3 length: 13 residues.

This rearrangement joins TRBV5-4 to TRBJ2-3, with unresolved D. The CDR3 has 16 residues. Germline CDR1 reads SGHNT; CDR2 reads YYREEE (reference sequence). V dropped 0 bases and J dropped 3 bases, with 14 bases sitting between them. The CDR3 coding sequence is TGTGCCAGCAGCTTGGAGCTAGTGGGGTTAACAGATACGCAGTATTTT. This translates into CASSLELVGLTDTQYF.

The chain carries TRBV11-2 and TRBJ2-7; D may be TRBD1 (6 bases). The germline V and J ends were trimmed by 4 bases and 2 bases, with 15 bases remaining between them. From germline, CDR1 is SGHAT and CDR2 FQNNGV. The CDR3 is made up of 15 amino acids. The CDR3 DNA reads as TGTGCCAGCAGCTCCGGACAGTCCGTTACCTACGAGCAGTACTTC. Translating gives CASSSGQSVTYEQYF.

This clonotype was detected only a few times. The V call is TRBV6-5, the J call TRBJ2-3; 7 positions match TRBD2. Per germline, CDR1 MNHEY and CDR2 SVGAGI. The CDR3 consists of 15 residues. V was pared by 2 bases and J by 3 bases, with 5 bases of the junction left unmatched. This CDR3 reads CASSYLSGGTDTQYF. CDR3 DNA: TGTGCCAGCAGTTACCTGTCGGGAGGTACAGATACGCAGTATTTT.

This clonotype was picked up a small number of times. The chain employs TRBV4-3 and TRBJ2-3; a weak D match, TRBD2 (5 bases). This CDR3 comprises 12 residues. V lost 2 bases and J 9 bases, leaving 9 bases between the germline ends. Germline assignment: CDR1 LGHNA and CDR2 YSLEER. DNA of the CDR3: TGCGCCAGCAGCCAACCGGGGATGACGCAGTATTTT. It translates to CASSQPGMTQYF.

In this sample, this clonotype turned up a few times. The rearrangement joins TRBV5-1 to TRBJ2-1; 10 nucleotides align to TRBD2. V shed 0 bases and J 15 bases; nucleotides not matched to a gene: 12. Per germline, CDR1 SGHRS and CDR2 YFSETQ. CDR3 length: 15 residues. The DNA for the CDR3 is TGCGCCAGCAGCTTGGGAAGCGGGAGGGATGAACCTCGGTTCTTC. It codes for CASSLGSGRDEPRFF.

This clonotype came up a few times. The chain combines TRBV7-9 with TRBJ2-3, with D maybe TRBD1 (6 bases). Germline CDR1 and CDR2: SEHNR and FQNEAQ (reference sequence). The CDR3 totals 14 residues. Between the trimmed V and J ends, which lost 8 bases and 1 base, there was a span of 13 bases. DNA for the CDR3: TGTGCCAGCGGACCGGGACATCGCACAGATACGCAGTATTTT. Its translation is CASGPGHRTDTQYF.

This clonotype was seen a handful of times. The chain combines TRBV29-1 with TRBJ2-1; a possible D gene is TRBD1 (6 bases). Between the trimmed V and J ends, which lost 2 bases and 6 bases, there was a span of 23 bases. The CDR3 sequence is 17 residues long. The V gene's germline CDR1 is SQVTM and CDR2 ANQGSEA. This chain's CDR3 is CSVEFRDIPPSRNEQFF. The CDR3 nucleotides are TGCAGCGTTGAATTCCGGGACATCCCACCATCCCGCAATGAGCAGTTCTTC.

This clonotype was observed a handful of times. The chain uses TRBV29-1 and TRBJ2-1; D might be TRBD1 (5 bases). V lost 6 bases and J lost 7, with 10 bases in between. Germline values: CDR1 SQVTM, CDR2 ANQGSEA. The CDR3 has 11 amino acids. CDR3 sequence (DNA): TGCAGCGTGGTCAAGGGGAATGAGCAGTTCTTC. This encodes CSVVKGNEQFF.

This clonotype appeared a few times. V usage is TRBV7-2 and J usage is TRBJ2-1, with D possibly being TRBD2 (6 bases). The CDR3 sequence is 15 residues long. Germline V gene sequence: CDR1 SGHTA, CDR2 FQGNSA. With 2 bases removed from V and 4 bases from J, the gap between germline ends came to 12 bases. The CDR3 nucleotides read TGTGCCAGCAGCTTATCGGGAGATAAGTACAATGAGCAGTTCTTC. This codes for CASSLSGDKYNEQFF.

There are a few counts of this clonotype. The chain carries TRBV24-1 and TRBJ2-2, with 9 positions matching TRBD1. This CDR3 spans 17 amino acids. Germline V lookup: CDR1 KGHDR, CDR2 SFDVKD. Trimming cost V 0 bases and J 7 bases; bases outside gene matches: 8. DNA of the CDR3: TGTGCCACCAGTGATTTGCCGACAGGGGGAACGGTCGGGGAGCTGTTTTTT. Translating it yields CATSDLPTGGTVGELFF.

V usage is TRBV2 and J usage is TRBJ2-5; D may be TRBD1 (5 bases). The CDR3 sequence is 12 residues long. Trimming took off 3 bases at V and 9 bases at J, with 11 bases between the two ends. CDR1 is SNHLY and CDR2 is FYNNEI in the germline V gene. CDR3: CASSEGPRAQYF. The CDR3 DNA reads TGTGCCAGCAGTGAGGGGCCAAGGGCCCAGTACTTC.

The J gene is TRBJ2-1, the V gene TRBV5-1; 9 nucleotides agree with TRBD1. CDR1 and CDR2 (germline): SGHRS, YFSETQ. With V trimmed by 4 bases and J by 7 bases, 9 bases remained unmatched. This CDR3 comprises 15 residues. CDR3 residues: CASSLLQGARNEQFF. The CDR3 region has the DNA TGCGCCAGCAGCCTCCTACAGGGGGCGCGTAATGAGCAGTTCTTC.

CDR3 amino acids: CASSVSGGEAFF. The CDR3 region has the DNA TGTGCCAGCAGCGTTAGTGGAGGTGAAGCTTTCTTT. V gene TRBV16 combines with J gene TRBJ1-1; D uncertain. Germline V gene data show CDR1 as KGHSY and CDR2 as FQNENV. The CDR3 has 12 residues. Trimming stripped 5 bases from V and 7 bases from J, with 11 bases between.

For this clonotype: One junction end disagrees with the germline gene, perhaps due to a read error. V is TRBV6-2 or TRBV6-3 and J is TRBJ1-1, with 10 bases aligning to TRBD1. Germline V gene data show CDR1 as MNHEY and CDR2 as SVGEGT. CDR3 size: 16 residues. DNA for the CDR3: TGTGCCAGCAGTTACCCCGGACAGGGGGAGGGAAATGAAGCTATCTTT. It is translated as CASSYPGQGEGNEAIF.

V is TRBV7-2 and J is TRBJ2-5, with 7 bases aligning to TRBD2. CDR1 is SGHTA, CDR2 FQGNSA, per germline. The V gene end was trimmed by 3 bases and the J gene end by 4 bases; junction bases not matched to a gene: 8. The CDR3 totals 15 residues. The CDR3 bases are TGTGCCAGCAGCTTTGCGGGAGCCCTTCGAGAGACCCAGTACTTC. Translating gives CASSFAGALRETQYF. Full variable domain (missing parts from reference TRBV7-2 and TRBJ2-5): GAGVSQSPSNKVTEKGKDVELRCDPISGHTALYWYRQSLGQGLEFLIYFQGNSAPDKSGLPSDRFSAERTGGSVSTLTIQRTQQEDSAVYLCASSFAGALRETQYFGPGTRLLVL.

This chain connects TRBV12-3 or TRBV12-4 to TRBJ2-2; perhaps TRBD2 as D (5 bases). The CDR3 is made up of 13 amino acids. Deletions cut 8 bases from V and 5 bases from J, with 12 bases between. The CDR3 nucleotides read TGTGCCAGCCTCCTGGGCGGGACCGGGGAGCTGTTTTTT. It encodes CASLLGGTGELFF.

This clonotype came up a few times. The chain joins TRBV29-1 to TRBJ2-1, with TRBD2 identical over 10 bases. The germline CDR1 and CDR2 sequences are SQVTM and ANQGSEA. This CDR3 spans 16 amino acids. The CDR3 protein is CGGQSSGRFPYNEQFF. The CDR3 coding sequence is TGCGGAGGGCAGTCTAGCGGGAGATTCCCCTACAATGAGCAGTTCTTC.

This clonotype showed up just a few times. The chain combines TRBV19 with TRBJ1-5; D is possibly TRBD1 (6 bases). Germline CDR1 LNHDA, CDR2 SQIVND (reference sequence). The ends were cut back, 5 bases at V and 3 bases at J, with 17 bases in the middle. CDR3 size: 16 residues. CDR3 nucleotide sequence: TGTGCCAGTAGTGTACAGGGTTGGTTGAACAATCAGCCCCAGCATTTT. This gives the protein CASSVQGWLNNQPQHF.

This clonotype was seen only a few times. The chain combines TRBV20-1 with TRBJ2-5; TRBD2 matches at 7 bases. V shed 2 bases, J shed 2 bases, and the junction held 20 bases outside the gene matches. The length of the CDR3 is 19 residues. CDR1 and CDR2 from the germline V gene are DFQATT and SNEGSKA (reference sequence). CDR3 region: CSARLPSGDAILSQETQYF. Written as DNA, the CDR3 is TGCAGTGCTAGACTTCCCAGCGGGGACGCTATCCTATCGCAAGAGACCCAGTACTTC.

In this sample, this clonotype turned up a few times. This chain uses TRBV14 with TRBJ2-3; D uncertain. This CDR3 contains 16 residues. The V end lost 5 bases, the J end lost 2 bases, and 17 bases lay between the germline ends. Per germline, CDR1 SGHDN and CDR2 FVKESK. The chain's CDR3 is CASSKASLPFTDTQYF. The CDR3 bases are TGTGCCAGCAGCAAGGCATCACTTCCGTTCACAGATACGCAGTATTTT.

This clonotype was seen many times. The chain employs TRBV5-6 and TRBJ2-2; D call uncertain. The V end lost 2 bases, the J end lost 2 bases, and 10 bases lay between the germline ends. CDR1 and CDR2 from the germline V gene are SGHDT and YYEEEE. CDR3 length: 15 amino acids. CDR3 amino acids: CASSFNYLNTGELFF. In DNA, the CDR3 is TGTGCCAGCAGCTTTAACTATTTAAACACCGGGGAGCTGTTTTTT.

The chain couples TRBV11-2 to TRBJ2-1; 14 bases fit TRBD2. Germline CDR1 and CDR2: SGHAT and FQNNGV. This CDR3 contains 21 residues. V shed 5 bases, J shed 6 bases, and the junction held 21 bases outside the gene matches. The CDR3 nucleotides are TGTGCCAGCAGCCCCCGTGCCCCGACTAGCGGGAGGGTCCTTGGTGGCAATGAGCAGTTCTTC. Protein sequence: CASSPRAPTSGRVLGGNEQFF.

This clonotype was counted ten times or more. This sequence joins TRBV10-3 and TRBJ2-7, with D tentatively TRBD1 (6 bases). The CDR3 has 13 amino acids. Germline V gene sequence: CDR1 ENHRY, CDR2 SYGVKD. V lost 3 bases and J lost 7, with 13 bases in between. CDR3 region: CAISDSYQGEQYF. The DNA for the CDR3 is TGTGCCATCAGTGATAGCTACCAGGGGGAGCAGTACTTC.

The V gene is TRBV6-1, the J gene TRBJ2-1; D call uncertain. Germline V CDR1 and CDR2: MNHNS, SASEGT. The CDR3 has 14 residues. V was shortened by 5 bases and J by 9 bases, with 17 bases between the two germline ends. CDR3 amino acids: CASSSPGSLGEQFF. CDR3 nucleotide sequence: TGTGCCAGCAGTAGTCCGGGTTCCCTTGGTGAGCAGTTCTTC.

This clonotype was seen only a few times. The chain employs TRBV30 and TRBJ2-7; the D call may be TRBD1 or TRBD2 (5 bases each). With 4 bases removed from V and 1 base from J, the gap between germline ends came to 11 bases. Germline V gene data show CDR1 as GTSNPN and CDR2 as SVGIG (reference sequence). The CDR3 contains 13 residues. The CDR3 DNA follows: TGTGCCTGGAATTGGGGGAGATCCTACGAGCAGTACTTC. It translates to CAWNWGRSYEQYF.

In DNA, the CDR3 is TGTGCCAGCAGTGACTCGAGGGACACCGGGGAGCTGTTTTTT. This translates into CASSDSRDTGELFF. The rearrangement uses TRBV6-4 and TRBJ2-2; possibly TRBD2 for D (5 bases). Deletions cut 0 bases from V and 3 bases from J, with 5 bases between. Germline assignment: CDR1 MRHNA and CDR2 SNTAGT. This CDR3 region has 14 residues.

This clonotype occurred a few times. CDR3 residues: CASSMDKSGNTIYF. CDR3 DNA: TGTGCCAGCAGTATGGACAAGTCTGGAAACACCATATATTTT. This rearrangement joins TRBV6-1 to TRBJ1-3; the D gene is possibly TRBD1 (5 bases). Germline V CDR1 and CDR2: MNHNS, SASEGT. The CDR3 runs to 14 residues. Trimming removed 5 bases from V and 1 base from J, with 9 bases in between.

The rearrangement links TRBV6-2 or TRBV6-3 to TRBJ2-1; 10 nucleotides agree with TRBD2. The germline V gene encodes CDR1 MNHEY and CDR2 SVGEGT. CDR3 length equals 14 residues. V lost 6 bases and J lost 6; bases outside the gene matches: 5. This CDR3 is CASRETSGPNEQFF. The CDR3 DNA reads TGTGCCAGCAGGGAGACTAGCGGGCCCAATGAGCAGTTCTTC.

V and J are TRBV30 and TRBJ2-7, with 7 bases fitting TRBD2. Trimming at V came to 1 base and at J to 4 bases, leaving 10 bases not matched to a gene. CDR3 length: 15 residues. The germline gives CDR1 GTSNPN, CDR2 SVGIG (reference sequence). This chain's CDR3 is CAWSAGLGRSYEQYF. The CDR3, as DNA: TGTGCCTGGAGTGCCGGACTAGGGCGGTCTTACGAGCAGTACTTC.